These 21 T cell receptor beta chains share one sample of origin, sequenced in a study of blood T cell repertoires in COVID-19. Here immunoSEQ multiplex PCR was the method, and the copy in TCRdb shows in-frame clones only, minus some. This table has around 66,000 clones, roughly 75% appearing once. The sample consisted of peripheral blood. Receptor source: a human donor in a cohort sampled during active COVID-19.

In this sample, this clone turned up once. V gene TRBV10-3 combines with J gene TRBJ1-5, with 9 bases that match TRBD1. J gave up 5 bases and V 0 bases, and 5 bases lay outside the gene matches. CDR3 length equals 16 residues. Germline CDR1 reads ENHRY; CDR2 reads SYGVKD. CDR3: CAISESGQGRDQPQHF. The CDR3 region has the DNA TGTGCCATCAGTGAGTCGGGACAGGGTAGGGATCAGCCCCAGCATTTT.

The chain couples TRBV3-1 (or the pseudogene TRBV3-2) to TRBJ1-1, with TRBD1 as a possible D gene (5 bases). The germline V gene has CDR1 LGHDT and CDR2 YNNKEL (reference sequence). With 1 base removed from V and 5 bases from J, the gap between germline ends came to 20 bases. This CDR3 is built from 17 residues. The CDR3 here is CASSQGTLTGVGTEAFF. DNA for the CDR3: TGTGCCAGCAGCCAAGGGACACTTACGGGGGTCGGTACTGAAGCTTTCTTT.

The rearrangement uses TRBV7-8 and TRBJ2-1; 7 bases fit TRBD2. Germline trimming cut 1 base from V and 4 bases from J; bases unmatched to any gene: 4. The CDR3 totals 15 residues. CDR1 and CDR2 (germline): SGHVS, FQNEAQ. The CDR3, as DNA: TGTGCCAGCAGCTTAGATACCGGGGGGTACAATGAGCAGTTCTTC. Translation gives CASSLDTGGYNEQFF.

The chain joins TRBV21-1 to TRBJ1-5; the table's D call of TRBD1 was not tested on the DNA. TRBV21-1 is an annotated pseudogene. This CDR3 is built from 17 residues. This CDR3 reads CASSKGTGHYSNQPQHF. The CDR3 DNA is TGTGCCAGCAGCAAAGGGACAGGGCATTATAGCAATCAGCCCCAGCATTTT.

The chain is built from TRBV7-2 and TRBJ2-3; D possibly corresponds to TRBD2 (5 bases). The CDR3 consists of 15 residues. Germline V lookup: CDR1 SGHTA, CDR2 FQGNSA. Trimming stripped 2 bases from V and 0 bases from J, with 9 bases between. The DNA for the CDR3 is TGTGCCAGCAGCTTACTCCAGCGGAGCACAGATACGCAGTATTTT. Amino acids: CASSLLQRSTDTQYF.

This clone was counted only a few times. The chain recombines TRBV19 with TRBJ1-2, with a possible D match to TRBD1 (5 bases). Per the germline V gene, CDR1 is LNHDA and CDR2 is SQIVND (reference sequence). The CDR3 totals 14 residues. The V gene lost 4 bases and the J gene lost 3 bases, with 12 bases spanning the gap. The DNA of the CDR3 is TGTGCCAGTAGTACCTCCGAGACAGACTATGGCTACACCTTC. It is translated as CASSTSETDYGYTF.

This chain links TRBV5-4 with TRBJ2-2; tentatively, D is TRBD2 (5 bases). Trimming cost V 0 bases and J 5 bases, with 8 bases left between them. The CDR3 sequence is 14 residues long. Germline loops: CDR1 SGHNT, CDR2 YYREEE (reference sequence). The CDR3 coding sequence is TGTGCCAGCAGCTTGGCCGGCGGGACCGGGGAGCTGTTTTTT. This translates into CASSLAGGTGELFF.

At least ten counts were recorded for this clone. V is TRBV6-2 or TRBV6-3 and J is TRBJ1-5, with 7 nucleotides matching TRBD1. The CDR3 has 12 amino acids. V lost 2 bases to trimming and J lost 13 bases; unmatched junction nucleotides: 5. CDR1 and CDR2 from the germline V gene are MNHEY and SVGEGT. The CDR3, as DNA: TGTGCCAGCAGTTACCAAGACAGGGATCAGCATTTT. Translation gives CASSYQDRDQHF.

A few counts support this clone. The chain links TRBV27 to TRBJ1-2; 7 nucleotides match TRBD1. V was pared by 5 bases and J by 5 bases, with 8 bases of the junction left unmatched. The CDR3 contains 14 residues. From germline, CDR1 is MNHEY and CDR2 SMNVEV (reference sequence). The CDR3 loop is CASSPRQGGYGYTF. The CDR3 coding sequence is TGTGCCAGCAGTCCCCGACAGGGTGGGTATGGCTACACCTTC.

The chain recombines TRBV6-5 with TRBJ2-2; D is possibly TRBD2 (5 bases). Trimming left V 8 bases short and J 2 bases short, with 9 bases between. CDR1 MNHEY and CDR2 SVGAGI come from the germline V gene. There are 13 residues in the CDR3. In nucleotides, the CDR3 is TGTGCCAGCGGAGCGGTCAACACCGGGGAGCTGTTTTTT. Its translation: CASGAVNTGELFF.

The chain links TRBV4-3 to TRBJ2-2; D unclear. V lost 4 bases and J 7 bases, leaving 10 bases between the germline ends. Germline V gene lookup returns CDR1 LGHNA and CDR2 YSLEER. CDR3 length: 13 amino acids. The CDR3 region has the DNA TGCGCCAGCAGCCTCCGGGTGGGCGGGGAGCTGTTTTTT. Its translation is CASSLRVGGELFF.

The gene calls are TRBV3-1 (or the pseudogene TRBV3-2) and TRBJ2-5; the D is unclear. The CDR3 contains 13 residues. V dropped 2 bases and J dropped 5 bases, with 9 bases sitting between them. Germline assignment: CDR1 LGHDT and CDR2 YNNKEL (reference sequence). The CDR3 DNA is TGTGCCAGCAGCCAAATACCCGGGGAGACCCAGTACTTC. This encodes CASSQIPGETQYF.

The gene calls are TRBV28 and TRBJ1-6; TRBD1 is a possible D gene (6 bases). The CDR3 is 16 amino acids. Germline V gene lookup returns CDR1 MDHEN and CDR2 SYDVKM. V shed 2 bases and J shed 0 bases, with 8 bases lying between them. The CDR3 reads CASSLGGRSYNSPLHF. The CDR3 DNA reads TGTGCCAGCAGTTTAGGGGGCCGCTCCTATAATTCACCCCTCCACTTT.

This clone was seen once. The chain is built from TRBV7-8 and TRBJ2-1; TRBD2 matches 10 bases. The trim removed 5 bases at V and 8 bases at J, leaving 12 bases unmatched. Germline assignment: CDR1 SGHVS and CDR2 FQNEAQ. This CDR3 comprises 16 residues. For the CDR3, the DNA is TGTGCCAGCAGCCCACAGGCGCTAGCGGGAGAGTATGAGCAGTTCTTC. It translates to CASSPQALAGEYEQFF. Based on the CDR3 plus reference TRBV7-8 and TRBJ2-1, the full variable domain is GAGVSQSPRYKVAKRGQDVALRCDPISGHVSLFWYQQALGQGPEFLTYFQNEAQLDKSGLPSDRFFAERPEGSVSTLKIQRTQQEDSAVYLCASSPQALAGEYEQFFGPGTRLTVL.

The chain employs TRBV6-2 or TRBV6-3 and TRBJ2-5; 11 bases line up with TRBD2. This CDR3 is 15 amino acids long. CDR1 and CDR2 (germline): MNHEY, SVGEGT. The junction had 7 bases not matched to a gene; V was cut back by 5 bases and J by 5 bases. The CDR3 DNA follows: TGTGCCAGCAGTCCAGGGACTAGCGGACGCGAGACCCAGTACTTC. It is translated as CASSPGTSGRETQYF.

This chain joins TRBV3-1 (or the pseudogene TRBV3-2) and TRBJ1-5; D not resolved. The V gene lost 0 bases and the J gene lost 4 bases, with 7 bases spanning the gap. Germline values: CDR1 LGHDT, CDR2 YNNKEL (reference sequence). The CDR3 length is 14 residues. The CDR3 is CASSQDPLNQPQHF. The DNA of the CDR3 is TGTGCCAGCAGCCAAGATCCCCTTAATCAGCCCCAGCATTTT.

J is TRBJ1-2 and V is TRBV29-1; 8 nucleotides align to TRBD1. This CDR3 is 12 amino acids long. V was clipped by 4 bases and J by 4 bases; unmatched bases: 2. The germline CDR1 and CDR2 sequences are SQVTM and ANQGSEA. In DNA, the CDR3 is TGCAGCGTTGGAGGACAGGGCTATGGCTACACCTTC. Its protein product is CSVGGQGYGYTF.

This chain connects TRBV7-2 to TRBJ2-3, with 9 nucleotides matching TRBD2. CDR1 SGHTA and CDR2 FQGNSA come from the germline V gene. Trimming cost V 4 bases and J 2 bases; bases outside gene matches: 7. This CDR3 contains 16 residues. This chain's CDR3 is CASSSAGTSPTDTQYF. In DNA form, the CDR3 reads TGTGCCAGCAGCTCGGCCGGGACTAGCCCCACAGATACGCAGTATTTT.

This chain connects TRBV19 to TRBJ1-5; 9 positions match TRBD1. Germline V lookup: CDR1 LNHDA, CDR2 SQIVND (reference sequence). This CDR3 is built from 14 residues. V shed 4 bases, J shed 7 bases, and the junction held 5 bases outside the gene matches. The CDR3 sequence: CASSSTGGGQPQHF. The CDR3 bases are TGTGCCAGTAGTAGTACAGGGGGCGGACAGCCCCAGCATTTT.

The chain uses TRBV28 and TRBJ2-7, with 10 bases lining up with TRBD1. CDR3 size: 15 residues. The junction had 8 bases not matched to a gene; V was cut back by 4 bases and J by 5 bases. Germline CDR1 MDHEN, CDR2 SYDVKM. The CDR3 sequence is CASSSAGTGEHEQYF. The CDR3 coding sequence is TGTGCCAGCAGTTCAGCGGGGACAGGGGAGCACGAGCAGTACTTC.

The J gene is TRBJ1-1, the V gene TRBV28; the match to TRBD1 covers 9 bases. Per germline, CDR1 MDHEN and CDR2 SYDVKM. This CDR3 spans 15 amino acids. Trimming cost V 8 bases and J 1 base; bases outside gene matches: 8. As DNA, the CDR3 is TGTGCCAGCTTTCACAACAGGGGGCGGAACACTGAAGCTTTCTTT. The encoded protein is CASFHNRGRNTEAFF.